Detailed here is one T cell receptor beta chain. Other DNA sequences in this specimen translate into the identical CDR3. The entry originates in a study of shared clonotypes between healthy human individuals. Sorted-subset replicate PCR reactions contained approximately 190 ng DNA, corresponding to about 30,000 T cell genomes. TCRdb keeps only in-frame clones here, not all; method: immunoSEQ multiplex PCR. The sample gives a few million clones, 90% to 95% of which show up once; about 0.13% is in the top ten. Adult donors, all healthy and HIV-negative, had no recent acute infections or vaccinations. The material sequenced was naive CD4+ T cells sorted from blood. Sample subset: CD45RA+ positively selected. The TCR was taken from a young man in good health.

The CDR3 region is CASRGSGNTIYF. DNA for the CDR3: TGCGCCAGCAGGGGCTCTGGAAACACCATATATTTT. The chain links TRBV5-1 to TRBJ1-3; D is unclear. Trimming shortened V by 5 bases and J by 0 bases, and 3 bases separated the two germline ends. The CDR3 consists of 12 residues. In germline, CDR1 is SGHRS, CDR2 YFSETQ.